This TCR beta chain was documented in a study of T-cell reconstitution after alpha-beta-depleted transplantation in children. Unique molecular identifiers were used in preparing the TCRbeta library. Via MiXCR, TCRdb re-called the PCR reads, giving one row per CDR3 protein. Seen here are more than 400,000 distinct CDR3 sequences, approximately 42% observed once, and the top ten hold approximately 30%. CDR1 is DFQATT, CDR2 SNEGSKA, per germline (reference sequence). CDR3 size: 15 residues. V was cut by 3 bases and J by 1 base, with 12 bases left in between. The chain carries TRBV20-1 and TRBJ2-2; possibly TRBD2 for D (5 bases). This receptor was obtained from a girl aged 2 to 10 with aplastic anemia, due to receive a stem cell transplant. Sample: PBMCs, taken before TCRalphabeta/CD19-depleted stem cell transplant. CDR3 nucleotide sequence: TGCAGTGCTAGGAAACTAGGCGTGAACACCGGGGAGCTGTTTTTT. Protein product: CSARKLGVNTGELFF.